This T cell receptor (beta chain) was identified during a study of T cell changes during pregnancy in multiple sclerosis. Method: immunoSEQ multiplex PCR; TCRdb's copy keeps in-frame clones and lacks some. The table shows around 34,000 clones, with roughly 89% occurring only once. Germline assignment: CDR1 KGHSH and CDR2 LQKENI. The CDR3 is made up of 14 amino acids. Trimming stripped 5 bases from V and 0 bases from J, with 8 bases between. Sample: CD4+ T cells from peripheral blood mononuclear cells, taken in the second trimester of pregnancy. The source is a female donor with multiple sclerosis, enrolled in a pregnancy study. The J gene is TRBJ1-3, the V gene TRBV18; D ambiguous. CDR3 residues: CASSAGSSGNTIYF. The CDR3 region has the DNA TGTGCCAGCTCAGCAGGCAGCTCTGGAAACACCATATATTTT. Full variable domain (outside the CDR3, taken from reference TRBV18 and TRBJ1-3): NAGVMQNPRHLVRRRGQEARLRCSPMKGHSHVYWYRQLPEEGLKFMVYLQKENIIDESGMPKERFSAEFPKEGPSILRIQQVVRGDSAAYFCASSAGSSGNTIYFGEGSWLTVV.